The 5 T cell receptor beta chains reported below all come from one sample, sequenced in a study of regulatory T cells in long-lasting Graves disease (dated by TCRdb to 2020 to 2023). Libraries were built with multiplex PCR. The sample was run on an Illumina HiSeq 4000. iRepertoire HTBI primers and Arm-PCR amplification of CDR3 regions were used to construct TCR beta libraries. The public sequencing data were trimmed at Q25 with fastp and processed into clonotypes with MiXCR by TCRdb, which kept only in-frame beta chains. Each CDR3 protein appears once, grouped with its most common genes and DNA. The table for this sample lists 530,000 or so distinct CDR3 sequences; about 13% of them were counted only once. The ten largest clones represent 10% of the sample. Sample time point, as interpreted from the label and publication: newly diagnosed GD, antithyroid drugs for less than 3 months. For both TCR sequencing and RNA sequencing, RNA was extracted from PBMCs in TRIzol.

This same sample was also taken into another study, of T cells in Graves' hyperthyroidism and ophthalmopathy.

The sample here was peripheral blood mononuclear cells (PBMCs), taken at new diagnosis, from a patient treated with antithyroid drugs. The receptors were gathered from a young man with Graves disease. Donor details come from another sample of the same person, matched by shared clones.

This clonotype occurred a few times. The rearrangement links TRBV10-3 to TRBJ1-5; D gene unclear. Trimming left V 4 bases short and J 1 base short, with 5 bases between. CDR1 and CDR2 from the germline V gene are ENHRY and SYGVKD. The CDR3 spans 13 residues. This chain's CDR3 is CAISVGSNQPQHF. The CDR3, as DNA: TGTGCCATCAGTGTAGGGAGCAATCAGCCCCAGCATTTT.

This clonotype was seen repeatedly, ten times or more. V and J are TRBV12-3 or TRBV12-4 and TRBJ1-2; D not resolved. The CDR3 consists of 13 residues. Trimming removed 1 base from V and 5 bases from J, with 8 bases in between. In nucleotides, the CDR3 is TGTGCCAGCAGTTTAGTCAGGAATTATGGCTACACCTTC. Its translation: CASSLVRNYGYTF.

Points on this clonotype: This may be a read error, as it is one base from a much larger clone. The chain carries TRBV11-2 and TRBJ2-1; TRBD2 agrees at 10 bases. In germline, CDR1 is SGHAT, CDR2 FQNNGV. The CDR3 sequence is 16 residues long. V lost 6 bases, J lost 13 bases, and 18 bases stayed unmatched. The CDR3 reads CASSFIAGGIQETQFF. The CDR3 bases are TGTGCCAGCAGTTTTATAGCGGGAGGAATCCAAGAGACCCAGTTCTTC.

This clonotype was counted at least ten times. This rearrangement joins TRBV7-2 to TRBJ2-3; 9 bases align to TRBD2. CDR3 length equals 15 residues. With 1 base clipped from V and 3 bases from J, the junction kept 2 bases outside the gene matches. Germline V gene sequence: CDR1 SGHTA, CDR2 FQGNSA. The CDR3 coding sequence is TGTGCCAGCAGCTTAGGCGGGAGGGCGACAGATACGCAGTATTTT. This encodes CASSLGGRATDTQYF.

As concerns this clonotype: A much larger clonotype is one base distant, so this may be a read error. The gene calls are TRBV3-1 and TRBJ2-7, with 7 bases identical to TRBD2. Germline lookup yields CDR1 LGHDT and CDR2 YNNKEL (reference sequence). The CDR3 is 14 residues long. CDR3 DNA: TGTGCCACCAGCCAAGCGGGCGGGAGAAGCGAGCAGTACTTC. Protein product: CATSQAGGRSEQYF.